This TCR beta chain derives from a study of CD8 T cells in ankylosing spondylitis. Study findings and constraints: Seemingly distinctive of ankylosing spondylitis blood was a TCR beta motif formed by eight highly homologous variants.

On this clonotype: The antigen remains unidentified.

As the method for making TCR beta libraries, quantitative 5'-RACE with molecular barcodes was used. TCRdb re-called the 5' RACE reads through MiXCR, storing one row per CDR3 protein. The table has hundreds of thousands of distinct CDR3 sequences, approximately 12% seen once. This CDR3 is 14 amino acids long. V gave up 6 bases and J gave up 4 bases, with 15 bases separating them. Germline V gene lookup returns CDR1 MNHNS and CDR2 SASEGT. The TCR was taken from a male donor with ankylosing spondylitis. V is TRBV6-1 and J is TRBJ1-2, with D hard to call. Sample: blood, either unsorted or a sorted T cell fraction (not recorded which). CDR3 sequence reads: CASRDGRDSYGYTF. In DNA form, the CDR3 reads TGTGCCAGCAGGGACGGAAGGGATTCCTATGGCTACACCTTC.